These 24 T cell receptor beta chains originate from one sample sequenced in a study of cytomegalovirus exposure and HLA in healthy donors. Profiled with immunoSEQ multiplex PCR; TCRdb holds only in-frame clones, not every one. The table lists 55,000 to 70,000 clones, roughly 94% of them singletons. Material for sequencing was PBMCs. All receptors derive from a man aged 18 to 29 in good health and CMV-seronegative.

This clone was recorded only once. The J gene is TRBJ2-7, the V gene TRBV6-1, with 10 bases identical to TRBD2. V lost 1 base to trimming and J lost 4 bases; unmatched junction nucleotides: 4. The CDR3 has 15 amino acids. The germline V gene has CDR1 MNHNS and CDR2 SASEGT. The CDR3 coding sequence is TGTGCCAGCAGTGAAGGGCTAGCGGGAGTATACGAGCAGTACTTC. Protein product: CASSEGLAGVYEQYF.

This clone was detected only once. The chain is built from TRBV6-5 and TRBJ2-7; 9 bases fit TRBD1. The CDR3 loop spans 14 amino acids. V dropped 8 bases and J dropped 1; count of bases not matched to a gene: 6. The V gene's germline CDR1 is MNHEY and CDR2 SVGAGI. The chain's CDR3 is CASSRQGESYEQYF. The CDR3, as DNA: TGTGCCAGCTCCAGACAGGGGGAGTCCTACGAGCAGTACTTC.

The chain joins TRBV30 to TRBJ2-3; the D is unclear. Germline CDR1 GTSNPN, CDR2 SVGIG (reference sequence). The CDR3 runs 13 residues. The V gene lost 5 bases and the J gene lost 1 base, with 10 bases spanning the gap. CDR3 region: CAWDGSGTDTQYF. CDR3 sequence (DNA): TGTGCCTGGGACGGGTCGGGCACAGATACGCAGTATTTT.

The genes are TRBV15 and TRBJ1-1; no firm D call. This CDR3 is built from 14 residues. V shed 0 bases and J shed 1 base, with 6 bases lying between them. Germline V gene sequence: CDR1 LNHNV, CDR2 YYDKDF (reference sequence). CDR3 in amino acids: CATSRDPGNTEAFF. The CDR3 region has the DNA TGTGCCACCAGCAGAGATCCGGGGAACACTGAAGCTTTCTTT.

V usage is TRBV19 and J usage is TRBJ2-7, with 7 bases lining up with TRBD2. The germline gives CDR1 LNHDA, CDR2 SQIVND (reference sequence). The CDR3 length is 13 residues. Trimming at V came to 5 bases and at J to 3 bases, leaving 4 bases not matched to a gene. This CDR3 reads CASSVQRDYEQYF. As DNA, the CDR3 is TGTGCCAGTAGTGTTCAGCGGGACTACGAGCAGTACTTC.

The rearrangement joins TRBV5-1 to TRBJ2-5, with D perhaps matching TRBD2 (6 bases). Germline CDR1 is SGHRS and CDR2 is YFSETQ. Trimming stripped 4 bases from V and 1 base from J, with 8 bases between. The CDR3 extends over 13 amino acids. As DNA, the CDR3 is TGCGCCAGCAGCCAACTAGCCCAAGAGACCCAGTACTTC. This gives the protein CASSQLAQETQYF.

This rearrangement joins TRBV5-1 to TRBJ2-1; tentatively, D is TRBD1 (5 bases). The V end was cut by 5 bases, the J end by 1 base, with 13 bases between. This CDR3 comprises 15 residues. CDR1 is SGHRS and CDR2 is YFSETQ in the germline V gene. The CDR3 DNA is TGCGCCAGCAGAACCGACAGTTTTTCCTACAATGAGCAGTTCTTC. This sequence encodes CASRTDSFSYNEQFF.

V usage is TRBV7-9 and J usage is TRBJ1-1; 11 nucleotides match TRBD1. This CDR3 contains 15 residues. V trimming: 4 bases; J trimming: 5 bases; junction bases outside the gene matches: 6. Germline V gives CDR1 SEHNR, CDR2 FQNEAQ (reference sequence). CDR3 sequence: CASSSRTGGGTEAFF. CDR3 DNA sequence: TGTGCCAGCAGCTCCCGGACAGGGGGCGGTACTGAAGCTTTCTTT.

The CDR3 sequence: CASTETGARETQYF. The DNA of the CDR3 is TGTGCCAGTACCGAGACGGGTGCTCGAGAGACCCAGTACTTC. This chain connects TRBV19 to TRBJ2-5; D ambiguous. Germline CDR1 LNHDA, CDR2 SQIVND (reference sequence). Deletions cut 7 bases from V and 4 bases from J, with 16 bases between. The CDR3 contains 14 residues.

J is TRBJ1-1 and V is TRBV10-3; possibly TRBD1 for D (5 bases). The CDR3 has 17 amino acids. Per germline, CDR1 ENHRY and CDR2 SYGVKD. Trimming stripped 0 bases from V and 2 bases from J, with 16 bases between. CDR3 sequence reads: CAISESLGAAVNTEAFF. The CDR3 region has the DNA TGTGCCATCAGTGAGTCGTTAGGGGCTGCGGTCAACACTGAAGCTTTCTTT.

This clone has a single count. The chain is built from TRBV5-4 and TRBJ2-5, with 7 positions matching TRBD2. Per the germline V gene, CDR1 is SGHNT and CDR2 is YYREEE (reference sequence). The trim removed 2 bases at V and 4 bases at J, leaving 8 bases unmatched. The CDR3 is 15 residues long. CDR3 sequence reads: CASSFGGSVRETQYF. CDR3 DNA: TGTGCCAGCAGCTTTGGCGGGAGTGTCCGAGAGACCCAGTACTTC.

The chain recombines TRBV27 with TRBJ1-3, with a possible D match to TRBD1 (5 bases). The CDR3 loop spans 16 amino acids. Between the trimmed V and J ends, which lost 3 bases and 4 bases, there was a span of 16 bases. Germline assignment: CDR1 MNHEY and CDR2 SMNVEV (reference sequence). Here the CDR3 reads CASSFTPGLGGNTIYF. The CDR3 region has the DNA TGTGCCAGCAGTTTCACACCAGGGCTAGGAGGAAACACCATATATTTT.

The V and J genes are TRBV28 and TRBJ2-5, with D possibly being TRBD1 (5 bases). CDR3 length equals 13 residues. Trimming pared 2 bases from V and 5 bases from J, leaving 9 bases between. Germline loops: CDR1 MDHEN, CDR2 SYDVKM. CDR3 bases: TGTGCCAGCAGTTTACCAGGGTTGGAGACCCAGTACTTC. Its translation: CASSLPGLETQYF.

The chain recombines TRBV5-5 with TRBJ1-1, with D tentatively TRBD1 (6 bases). Trimming took off 4 bases at V and 1 base at J, with 14 bases between the two ends. This CDR3 is 15 amino acids long. Germline CDR1 is SGHKS and CDR2 is YYEKEE (reference sequence). DNA for the CDR3: TGTGCCAGCAGCCACTCCCCGGACAGGAACACTGAAGCTTTCTTT. It specifies CASSHSPDRNTEAFF.

The rearrangement uses TRBV5-6 and TRBJ2-2, with 11 bases that match TRBD2. Germline assignment: CDR1 SGHDT and CDR2 YYEEEE. The CDR3 runs to 15 residues. J was trimmed by 7 bases and V by 4 bases; bases with no gene match: 6. The CDR3 region is CASSPSGLAVGELFF. The CDR3, as DNA: TGTGCCAGCAGCCCCTCGGGACTAGCGGTCGGGGAGCTGTTTTTT.

The V gene is TRBV5-1, the J gene TRBJ1-5; weak D call: TRBD1 (6 bases). Germline CDR1 reads SGHRS; CDR2 reads YFSETQ. CDR3 length: 14 residues. V was cut by 8 bases and J by 0 bases, with 12 bases left in between. CDR3 sequence: CASSQGDSNQPQHF. The CDR3 DNA reads TGCGCCAGTTCACAGGGTGATAGCAATCAGCCCCAGCATTTT.

J is TRBJ2-2 and V is TRBV13, with 9 bases fitting TRBD1. This CDR3 spans 15 amino acids. Germline CDR1 is PRHDT and CDR2 is FYEKMQ (reference sequence). The V segment lost 4 bases and the J segment 1 base; nucleotides outside the gene matches: 1. Written as DNA, the CDR3 is TGTGCCAGCAGCTCGGGACAGGGGAACACCGGGGAGCTGTTTTTT. Its protein is CASSSGQGNTGELFF.

V gene TRBV7-3 combines with J gene TRBJ2-5, with D unresolved. The CDR3 covers 16 residues. In germline, CDR1 is SGHTA, CDR2 FQGTGA. V lost 2 bases, J lost 5 bases, and 18 bases lay in between. As DNA, the CDR3 is TGTGCCAGCAGCTTATCACCCCACTCGTATGAGGAGACCCAGTACTTC. The encoded protein is CASSLSPHSYEETQYF.

The chain uses TRBV5-1 and TRBJ2-7, with TRBD1 matching over 8 bases. Germline CDR1 SGHRS, CDR2 YFSETQ. The CDR3 has 15 residues. V was clipped by 7 bases and J by 6 bases; unmatched bases: 15. In nucleotides, the CDR3 is TGCGCCAGCGGCGTGTTCGGTGACAGGGGATCCGAGCAGTACTTC. Its translation: CASGVFGDRGSEQYF.

The CDR3 region is CASKRENYEQYF. In DNA form, the CDR3 reads TGTGCCAGCAAAAGGGAGAACTACGAGCAGTACTTC. The chain employs TRBV2 and TRBJ2-7; D may be TRBD2 (5 bases). Trimming took off 7 bases at V and 3 bases at J, with 10 bases between the two ends. The CDR3 length is 12 residues. Germline values: CDR1 SNHLY, CDR2 FYNNEI.

This clone was seen just once. The DNA of the CDR3 is TGTGCCAGCTCACCATTGATGGCAGGGGAGAAGGAGACCCAGTACTTC. Its protein is CASSPLMAGEKETQYF. The chain employs TRBV18 and TRBJ2-5; tentative D call: TRBD1 (6 bases). The V gene's germline CDR1 is KGHSH and CDR2 LQKENI. The CDR3 has 16 residues. With 2 bases removed from V and 5 bases from J, the gap between germline ends came to 18 bases.

V and J are TRBV19 and TRBJ1-2, with D maybe TRBD1 (6 bases). The V gene lost 5 bases and the J gene lost 4 bases, with 14 bases spanning the gap. Germline V gene data show CDR1 as LNHDA and CDR2 as SQIVND (reference sequence). The CDR3 contains 14 residues. The CDR3 DNA follows: TGTGCCAGTAGTTTCCGACAGGCCCTCTATGGCTACACCTTC. Residues: CASSFRQALYGYTF. Looking up the rest from reference TRBV19 and TRBJ1-2 gives the full variable domain: DGGITQSPKYLFRKEGQNVTLSCEQNLNHDAMYWYRQDPGQGLRLIYYSQIVNDFQKGDIAEGYSVSREKKESFPLTVTSAQKNPTAFYLCASSFRQALYGYTFGSGTRLTVV.

This clone occurred once. The chain has TRBV18 and TRBJ2-4; the D is unclear. With 2 bases removed from V and 5 bases from J, the gap between germline ends came to 10 bases. The CDR3 extends over 14 amino acids. Germline CDR1 reads KGHSH; CDR2 reads LQKENI. CDR3 in amino acids: CASSPRRTENIQYF. CDR3 in DNA: TGTGCCAGCTCACCAAGGAGAACGGAAAACATTCAGTACTTC.

The chain employs TRBV2 and TRBJ2-5, with D tentatively TRBD2 (6 bases). V was trimmed by 5 bases and J by 7 bases, leaving 14 bases between them. The CDR3 extends over 13 amino acids. Germline V gene data show CDR1 as SNHLY and CDR2 as FYNNEI. CDR3 protein: CASSSGSLGTQYF. The CDR3 DNA reads as TGTGCCAGCAGTTCCGGGAGCCTGGGGACCCAGTACTTC.